Included here is one T cell receptor beta chain sequence, with context. Authors' analysis steps: By means of reference gene primer amplification, nucleated cell counts were estimated. Only in-frame clones appear in the TCRdb table, and some are missing; sequencing was by immunoSEQ multiplex PCR. V, J and clone size reflect that table, while D and trimming were determined from the DNA. The sample contains more than 60,000 clones, 65% to 90% of which appear only once. The J segment lost 2 bases and the V segment lost 5 bases, leaving 3 bases of the junction unmatched. Germline CDR1 is SGHTA and CDR2 is FQGNSA. This CDR3 spans 14 amino acids. The data were taken from a study of blood T cell repertoires in COVID-19. Study-level background: Some COVID-19 samples were acute and others convalescent; all came from the United States, Italy and Spain. PBMCs, B-cell-depleted T cells, or T cells provided the cDNA or gDNA that made up the material.

The clonotype comes from a human donor in a cohort sampled during active COVID-19. The chain uses TRBV7-2 and TRBJ2-7, with TRBD2 matching over 10 bases. The sample taken for sequencing was peripheral blood. CDR3 DNA sequence: TGTGCCAGCAGCCCTAGCGGGGGACCCTACGAGCAGTACTTC. Amino acid sequence: CASSPSGGPYEQYF.